Below, 18 T cell receptor beta chains from the same sample are listed, as sequenced in a study of identical twins. One entry per CDR3 protein results from TCRdb running MiXCR on the 5' RACE reads. The sample records hundreds of thousands of distinct CDR3 sequences, around 8.3% being singletons. The sample also formed part of further work on yellow fever vaccine responses in identical twins.

The sequencing sample was made of PBMCs. These receptors were taken from a woman aged 18-29 years in good health.

This clonotype was seen many times. The V and J genes are TRBV20-1 and TRBJ2-1, with D possibly being TRBD1 (6 bases). CDR3 length: 12 residues. Germline V gene sequence: CDR1 DFQATT, CDR2 SNEGSKA (reference sequence). V shed 7 bases and J shed 7 bases, with 14 bases lying between them. The CDR3 reads CSVRERGNEQFF. CDR3 bases: TGCAGTGTAAGGGAAAGGGGGAATGAGCAGTTCTTC.

V usage is TRBV6-2 or TRBV6-3 and J usage is TRBJ2-7; 9 positions agree with TRBD1. There are 15 residues in the CDR3. Germline trimming cut 9 bases from V and 3 bases from J; bases unmatched to any gene: 12. Germline CDR1 MNHEY, CDR2 SVGEGT. CDR3 coding DNA: TGTGCCAGTATCTTGTCTCCGGGACAGGGCTACGAGCAGTACTTC. It encodes CASILSPGQGYEQYF.

This clonotype came up many times. This chain links TRBV12-3 or TRBV12-4 with TRBJ2-7; D uncertain. This CDR3 comprises 13 residues. The V end was cut by 7 bases, the J end by 0 bases, with 10 bases between. The CDR3 region is CASTDGSSYEQYF. The CDR3 DNA is TGTGCCAGCACAGACGGATCCTCCTACGAGCAGTACTTC.

Many counts were recorded for this clonotype. The J gene is TRBJ2-2, the V gene TRBV5-6; D uncertain. Between the trimmed V and J ends, which lost 4 bases and 5 bases, there was a span of 12 bases. This CDR3 is 14 amino acids long. CDR1 SGHDT and CDR2 YYEEEE come from the germline V gene. CDR3 DNA: TGTGCCAGCAGCGGGCCGCTTAGGACCGGGGAGCTGTTTTTT. Translation gives CASSGPLRTGELFF.

In its sample, this clonotype was seen a few times. The V gene is TRBV20-1, the J gene TRBJ2-1; TRBD2 matches at 9 bases. The CDR3 is 14 amino acids. Unmatched junction bases numbered 6, after V lost 6 bases and J lost 3 bases. Germline V gives CDR1 DFQATT, CDR2 SNEGSKA (reference sequence). The CDR3 bases are TGCAGTGCACGCGGGAGGGTGGACTACAATGAGCAGTTCTTC. As protein: CSARGRVDYNEQFF.

V and J are TRBV20-1 and TRBJ2-7; TRBD1 might be the D (6 bases). The V and J ends lost 6 bases and 1 base respectively, with 10 bases between them. CDR3 size: 12 residues. Looked up from germline, CDR1 is DFQATT and CDR2 is SNEGSKA (reference sequence). CDR3 DNA sequence: TGCAGTGCCGTAGGACAGTCCTACGAGCAGTACTTC. Amino acids: CSAVGQSYEQYF.

This clonotype was recorded at least ten times. The rearrangement uses TRBV12-3 or TRBV12-4 and TRBJ1-1; no firm D call. V was cut by 5 bases and J by 4 bases, with 11 bases left in between. This CDR3 contains 13 residues. CDR3 residues: CASSKETGTEAFF. CDR3 DNA: TGTGCCAGCAGTAAGGAGACGGGCACTGAAGCTTTCTTT.

In this sample, this clonotype turned up a few times. The gene calls are TRBV18 and TRBJ2-7; D not certain. Trimming stripped 4 bases from V and 4 bases from J, with 11 bases between. The length of the CDR3 is 13 residues. The germline V gene has CDR1 KGHSH and CDR2 LQKENI. Here the CDR3 reads CASSQGTEYEQYF. CDR3 in DNA: TGTGCCAGCTCACAGGGCACAGAGTACGAGCAGTACTTC.

The rearrangement joins TRBV19 to TRBJ2-1; D is unclear. Trimming stripped 2 bases from V and 3 bases from J, with 5 bases between. Germline V gives CDR1 LNHDA, CDR2 SQIVND (reference sequence). The CDR3 consists of 13 residues. In DNA form, the CDR3 reads TGTGCCAGTAGTATAAACTTCTACAATGAGCAGTTCTTC. It is translated as CASSINFYNEQFF.

This clonotype was picked up a small number of times. This sequence joins TRBV5-8 and TRBJ2-1, with a tentative D call TRBD2 (5 bases). CDR3 length: 15 amino acids. Germline V gene lookup returns CDR1 SGHTS and CDR2 YDEGEE. Trimming took 4 bases from V and 7 from J, leaving 18 bases between them. CDR3 sequence reads: CASSLYDLAENEQFF. The CDR3 coding sequence is TGTGCCAGCAGCCTCTACGATCTAGCAGAGAATGAGCAGTTCTTC. The full variable domain, its missing parts supplied by reference TRBV5-8 and TRBJ2-1, is EAGVTQSPTHLIKTRGQQATLRCSPISGHTSVYWYQQALGLGLQFLLWYDEGEERNRGNFPPRFSGRQFPNYSSELNVNALELEDSALYLCASSLYDLAENEQFFGPGTRLTVL.

This chain connects TRBV4-1 to TRBJ2-1; D ambiguous. CDR1 and CDR2 from the germline V gene are MGHRA and YSYEKL. This CDR3 is built from 15 residues. V lost 6 bases to trimming and J lost 0 bases, with 12 bases between them. The DNA of the CDR3 is TGCGCCAGCAGGTGGCTTGAAAGCTCCTACAATGAGCAGTTCTTC. Encoded protein: CASRWLESSYNEQFF.

This clonotype was counted only a few times. V gene TRBV4-2 combines with J gene TRBJ2-1, with a tentative D call TRBD2 (7 bases). CDR1 LGHNA and CDR2 YNFKEQ come from the germline V gene. V lost 4 bases and J lost 8, with 18 bases in between. The CDR3 is 15 amino acids. CDR3 sequence: CASSRAAGRGYEQFF. As DNA, the CDR3 is TGTGCCAGCAGCCGAGCGGCAGGGAGGGGGTATGAGCAGTTCTTC.

This clonotype was counted at least ten times. The J gene is TRBJ2-5, the V gene TRBV10-3, with 11 bases aligning to TRBD2. The CDR3 extends over 16 amino acids. CDR1 and CDR2 (germline): ENHRY, SYGVKD. Trimming took 3 bases from V and 5 from J; bases not matched to a gene: 8. The CDR3 nucleotides are TGTGCCATCAGTGAAACGACTAGCGGGGCATCGGAGACCCAGTACTTC. Translated: CAISETTSGASETQYF.

This clonotype was observed at least ten times. The chain couples TRBV27 to TRBJ1-6; TRBD1 is a possible D gene (6 bases). V lost 4 bases and J 9 bases, leaving 13 bases between the germline ends. The CDR3 loop spans 14 amino acids. Germline CDR1 reads MNHEY; CDR2 reads SMNVEV (reference sequence). The CDR3 is CASSSNRVGSPLHF. The CDR3 nucleotides read TGTGCCAGCAGTTCAAACAGGGTTGGTTCACCCCTCCACTTT.

This clonotype was picked up a small number of times. V and J are TRBV9 and TRBJ2-5; D is possibly TRBD2 (5 bases). V was shortened by 0 bases and J by 6 bases, with 15 bases between the two germline ends. The CDR3 runs to 15 residues. In germline, CDR1 is SGDLS, CDR2 YYNGEE. The DNA for the CDR3 is TGTGCCAGCAGCGTAGGGGAGCTCCGGGGTCAGACCCAGTACTTC. Translation: CASSVGELRGQTQYF.

This clonotype showed up many times. This chain joins TRBV28 and TRBJ2-2, with D possibly being TRBD2 (5 bases). Germline V lookup: CDR1 MDHEN, CDR2 SYDVKM. The V end was cut by 2 bases, the J end by 4 bases, with 8 bases between. The CDR3 consists of 14 residues. The CDR3 nucleotides are TGTGCCAGCAGTTTACTAGCATCCACCGGGGAGCTGTTTTTT. It yields the protein CASSLLASTGELFF.

V and J are TRBV5-1 and TRBJ1-2; D uncertain. The CDR3 covers 14 residues. CDR1 and CDR2 from the germline V gene are SGHRS and YFSETQ. V gave up 0 bases and J gave up 2 bases, with 8 bases separating them. The CDR3 is CASSLAPSNYGYTF. In DNA form, the CDR3 reads TGCGCCAGCAGCTTGGCTCCATCCAACTATGGCTACACCTTC.

This clonotype was detected a few times. The chain links TRBV4-3 to TRBJ2-3; the D gene is possibly TRBD2 (6 bases). Germline loops: CDR1 LGHNA, CDR2 YSLEER. The CDR3 covers 16 residues. Trimming took off 0 bases at V and 3 bases at J, with 13 bases between the two ends. Written as DNA, the CDR3 is TGCGCCAGCAGCCAAGAGGCGGGAATGGGTACAGATACGCAGTATTTT. Translated, it gives CASSQEAGMGTDTQYF.